This T cell receptor beta chain was identified in a study of cytomegalovirus exposure and HLA in healthy donors. As for the study in general: Samples from HLA-typed donors yielded approximately 80 million unique TCRs in an early data release.

PCR primers comprised 60 Vbeta and 13 Jbeta primers. Libraries were prepared by immunoSEQ multiplex PCR; TCRdb keeps only in-frame clonotypes and omits some of them. The table records 90,000 to 100,000 clones, roughly 80% of them present only once. Overall study findings and caveats: Trimming of TCR beta V- and J-genes showed a link, identified in a later analysis, to a missense DCLRE1C variant.

The donors (healthy individuals) were bone marrow donors. This CDR3 has 17 residues. CDR1 SGHDT and CDR2 YYEEEE come from the germline V gene. The trim removed 4 bases at V and 4 bases at J, leaving 14 bases unmatched. This clone has only a few counts. The antigen is undetermined. V gene TRBV5-6 combines with J gene TRBJ1-2, with 9 positions matching TRBD1. The TCR comes from a female donor in good health and CMV-seronegative. The sample taken for sequencing was PBMCs. This CDR3 is CASSPSTDRGRVYGYTF. The CDR3 bases are TGTGCCAGCAGCCCGAGCACCGACAGGGGGAGAGTCTATGGCTACACCTTC.